Detailed here is one T cell receptor beta chain. It lacks a known antigen. Base qualities are missing; no much larger clone stands one base away. The immunoSEQ assay amplified TCRB CDR3 regions from approximately 2 micrograms of genomic DNA, or from all available DNA when less than that amount was available. The multiplex PCR relied on 60 forward primers for TCR V beta segments and 13 reverse primers for J beta segments. To estimate the number of reads per starting template, synthetic control templates were added to each sample at limiting dilution. Reads of 87 bp were generated by sequencing on the Illumina HiSeq System. Per the authors' processing: PCR and sequencing errors were removed by merging closely related sequences with a nearest neighbor algorithm. TCR overlap was defined as the percentage of unique tumor TCR beta sequences that were also found in the peripheral blood of the same patient. As stored in TCRdb, this immuneACCESS dataset retains in-frame rearrangements with V and J assigned. A fraction of the clones does not appear; measured against another copy, unresolved V genes explain less than half of the discrepancy, and the remainder lacks a known reason. That table furnishes V, J and clone size, whereas the DNA furnished D and trimming. Recorded for this sample are around 96,000 clones; 79% of them occurred a single time. Of the sample, roughly 5.6% falls within the top ten clones.

These data are taken from a study of glioma-infiltrating T cells after dendritic cell vaccination (dated by TCRdb to the mid-2010s). A note on the overall study: The cohort comprised approximately 15 glioblastoma patients from Phase I and II dendritic cell vaccination trials, 9 newly diagnosed and 6 with recurrent disease. Tumor-infiltrating lymphocyte content was quantified and tumor and blood repertoires were compared in dendritic cell-vaccinated glioblastoma patients by deep sequencing of TCR beta CDR3 regions. Patients received three intradermal dendritic cell vaccine injections at biweekly intervals in the arm below the axilla. The vaccine consisted of monocyte-derived dendritic cells cultured about 7 days with IL-4 and GM-CSF, then pulsed overnight with autologous tumor lysate. Between 2003 and 2012, the patients were given dendritic cell vaccination pulsed with autologous tumor lysate. Survival after dendritic cell vaccination was correlated with TCR sequencing metrics, including TIL content and tumor-blood repertoire overlap. The study at large found these results: Longer time to progression and overall survival after dendritic cell vaccination were predicted by higher estimated pretreatment TIL content. The response model built on TCR overlap across three groups was characterized as speculative, with prospective validation still needed. TCR clonality showed no direct relationship with survival, which suggests that a diverse polyclonal response may matter. The cohort was small and heterogeneous, and full blood and tumor sets were available for few patients, with initial-recurrent tumor pairs available for even fewer patients.

Selection of patients required sufficient residual fresh-frozen tumor tissue and over two years of available survival data. An isocitrate dehydrogenase mutation was not carried by any of the glioblastoma patients, although molecular status was otherwise variable. PBMC were collected before vaccination, two weeks after the third vaccination, and at tumor progression when it occurred. The Qiagen DNeasy Blood extraction Kit was used for extraction of genomic DNA. The CDR3 contains 13 residues, cysteine and phenylalanine counted. CDR3 DNA is the only sequence kept; it has 39 bases, read in frame from the first base. V and J lose 6 bases and 7 bases, and a span of 16 bases separates them. Reading the germline V gene (reference sequence) gives CDR1 SGHAT and CDR2 FQDESV.

Here the chain combines TRBV11-1 and TRBJ2-7; no D segment can be confidently identified. The sequence derives from a human donor with glioblastoma. The source was blood, collected before dendritic cell vaccination. The nucleotide sequence reads as follows: TGTGCCAGCAGATACGGCGAGGTGGCGGAGCAGTACTTC. Translated, it gives CASRYGEVAEQYF.